Listed below are T cell receptor beta chains from one sample, sequenced in a study of T cells in Graves' hyperthyroidism and ophthalmopathy. MiXCR, run by TCRdb on the multiplex PCR reads, gives a single entry per CDR3 protein. The top ten clones hold 8.9% of a sample with hundreds of thousands of distinct CDR3 sequences, about 38% of them seen once. Sequencing was carried out using blood. The receptors were sampled from a man between 18 and 29 years old with Graves' hyperthyroidism. CDR3s include the opening cysteine and the closing phenylalanine or tryptophan. D genes are given only for firm matches.

d_gene	v_gene	CDR3aa
.	TRBV24-1	CATSDFVTQYF
.	TRBV7-9	CASSSIRDMGDEQYF
.	TRBV29-1	CSVDPQGRDTEAFF
.	TRBV19	CASSIGGGQTQPQHF
.	TRBV15	CATSRDVGDAEAFF
.	TRBV6-5	CASSHRESYEQYF
.	TRBV20-1	CSGNTEAFF
.	TRBV20-1	CSAWGGRASSDEQYF
.	TRBV7-8	CASSQLEGASYEQYF
TRBD2	TRBV29-1	CSVEDGAGGQETQYF
TRBD1	TRBV7-2	CASSATGVSNEQYF
TRBD1	TRBV5-1	CASSAPGTGFHEQYF
.	TRBV6-5	CASSWGRSEKLFF
.	TRBV10-3	CASSYFSESNQPQHF
.	TRBV7-2	CASSFLGPEAFF
.	TRBV11-2	CASSIDQAQTQYF
.	TRBV2	CASRDGTWGEQYF
.	TRBV15	CATSRDGRDTEAFF
TRBD1	TRBV29-1	CSVNRGTMNTIYF
TRBD1	TRBV5-6	CASSHQAGQGSPYEQYF
.	TRBV4-1	CASSPQTGWETQYF
.	TRBV13	CASSHAGGDYEQYF
.	TRBV19	CASSTGPQGSSYEQYF
.	TRBV15	CATVPFDTEAFF
TRBD2	TRBV7-2	CASGLAKVYEQYF